This T cell receptor beta chain was identified in a study of blood T cell repertoires in COVID-19. About the research overall: Sites across the United States, Italy and Spain contributed samples from acute and convalescent COVID-19. T cells, B-cell-depleted T cells, or PBMCs provided the cDNA or gDNA that served as material.

The CDR3 has 14 amino acids. The germline V gene has CDR1 MNHEY and CDR2 SVGEGT. V was pared by 6 bases and J by 5 bases, with 14 bases between. This clone was seen a handful of times. Clones were read by immunoSEQ multiplex PCR, and TCRdb kept only the in-frame ones, dropping some. This sample has 30,000 to 45,000 clones, with roughly 90% found just once. Source material: peripheral blood. The chain recombines TRBV6-2 or TRBV6-3 with TRBJ1-5, with D perhaps matching TRBD1 (5 bases). The receptor was derived from a human donor in a cohort sampled during active COVID-19. The CDR3 sequence is CASRYRQDYQPQHF. For the CDR3, the DNA is TGTGCCAGCAGGTACAGGCAGGACTATCAGCCCCAGCATTTT.